The present T cell receptor beta chain was sequenced within a study of molecular identifiers for immune sequencing clone quantification. General study results and limits: Effector cells kept over 99% of their molecules in clones above 20 RNA copies, while naive cells kept under 1% there.

Both previously described methods and listed TCR primers were employed to make bulk TCR libraries. TCRdb independently ran MiXCR on the PCR reads; one entry per CDR3 protein. The data show hundreds of thousands of distinct CDR3 sequences, 25% seen once. This clonotype was counted many times. The antigen remains undetermined. Each library that profiled naive CD8 cells came from approximately 20,000 to 1,000,000 sorted cells with 10%, 30% or 50% RNA. Naive CD8 T cells underwent sorting with the CD8+CD4-CCR7+CD45RA+ definition. Material for sequencing was naive CD8+ T cells from blood, with Jurkat cell RNA spiked in. Subset denoted: FACS-sorted CD8+CD4-CCR7+CD45RA+ naive T cells. This TCR came from a human donor in good health. Some libraries in this study had Jurkat cell RNA spiked in.

The CDR3 region is CASSQDRSHTDTQYF. CDR3 coding DNA: TGCGCCAGCAGCCAGGACAGGTCCCACACAGATACGCAGTATTTT. The chain employs TRBV4-3 and TRBJ2-3; 7 bases fit TRBD1. Germline assignment: CDR1 LGHNA and CDR2 YSLEER. Trimming cost V 3 bases and J 2 bases; bases outside gene matches: 5. CDR3 length equals 15 residues.